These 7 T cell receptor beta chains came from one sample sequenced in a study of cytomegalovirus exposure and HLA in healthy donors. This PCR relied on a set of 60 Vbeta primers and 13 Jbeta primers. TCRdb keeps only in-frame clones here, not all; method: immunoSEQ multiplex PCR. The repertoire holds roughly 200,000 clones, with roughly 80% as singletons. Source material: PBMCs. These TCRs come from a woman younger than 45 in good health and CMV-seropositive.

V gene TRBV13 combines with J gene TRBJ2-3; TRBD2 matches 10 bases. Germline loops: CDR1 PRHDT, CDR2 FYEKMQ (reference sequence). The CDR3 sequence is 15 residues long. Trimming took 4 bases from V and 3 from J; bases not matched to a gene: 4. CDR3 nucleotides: TGTGCCAGCAGCTCACTAGCGGGGTCGACAGATACGCAGTATTTT. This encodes CASSSLAGSTDTQYF.

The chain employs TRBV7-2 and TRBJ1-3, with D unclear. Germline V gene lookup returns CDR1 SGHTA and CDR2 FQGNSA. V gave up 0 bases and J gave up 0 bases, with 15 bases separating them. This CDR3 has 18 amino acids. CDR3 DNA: TGTGCCAGCAGCTTAGCGCGGGGTCGGATGCTCTCTGGAAACACCATATATTTT. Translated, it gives CASSLARGRMLSGNTIYF.

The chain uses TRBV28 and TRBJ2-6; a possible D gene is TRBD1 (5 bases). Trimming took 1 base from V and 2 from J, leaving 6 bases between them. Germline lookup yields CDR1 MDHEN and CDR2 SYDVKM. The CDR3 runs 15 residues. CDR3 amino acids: CASSLSGTGANVLTF. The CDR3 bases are TGTGCCAGCAGTTTATCAGGGACTGGGGCCAACGTCCTGACTTTC.

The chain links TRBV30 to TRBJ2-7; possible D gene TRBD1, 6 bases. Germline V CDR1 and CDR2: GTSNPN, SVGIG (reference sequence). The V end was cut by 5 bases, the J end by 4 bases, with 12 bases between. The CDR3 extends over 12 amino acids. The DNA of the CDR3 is TGTGCCTGGGCTGGGGGCCCATACGAGCAGTACTTC. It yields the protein CAWAGGPYEQYF.

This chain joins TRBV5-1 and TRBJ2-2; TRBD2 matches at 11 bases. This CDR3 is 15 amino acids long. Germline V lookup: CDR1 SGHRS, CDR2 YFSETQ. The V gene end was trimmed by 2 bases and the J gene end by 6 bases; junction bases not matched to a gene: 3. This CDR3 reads CASSFRGLAAGELFF. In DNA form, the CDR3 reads TGCGCCAGCAGCTTTCGGGGACTAGCGGCCGGGGAGCTGTTTTTT. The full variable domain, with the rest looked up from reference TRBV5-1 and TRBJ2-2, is KAGVTQTPRYLIKTRGQQVTLSCSPISGHRSVSWYQQTPGQGLQFLFEYFSETQRNKGNFPGRFSGRQFSNSRSEMNVSTLELGDSALYLCASSFRGLAAGELFFGEGSRLTVL.

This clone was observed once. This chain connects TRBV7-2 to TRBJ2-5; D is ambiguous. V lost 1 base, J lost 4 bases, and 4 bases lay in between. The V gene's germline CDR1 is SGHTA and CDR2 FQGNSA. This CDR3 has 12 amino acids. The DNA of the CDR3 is TGTGCCAGCAGCTTAGGGAGAGAGACCCAGTACTTC. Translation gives CASSLGRETQYF.

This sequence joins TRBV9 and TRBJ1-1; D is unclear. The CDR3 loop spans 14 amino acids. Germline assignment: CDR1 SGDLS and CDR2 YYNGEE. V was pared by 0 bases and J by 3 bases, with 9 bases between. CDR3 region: CASSVENRDTEAFF. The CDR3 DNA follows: TGTGCCAGCAGCGTAGAAAACCGGGACACTGAAGCTTTCTTT.